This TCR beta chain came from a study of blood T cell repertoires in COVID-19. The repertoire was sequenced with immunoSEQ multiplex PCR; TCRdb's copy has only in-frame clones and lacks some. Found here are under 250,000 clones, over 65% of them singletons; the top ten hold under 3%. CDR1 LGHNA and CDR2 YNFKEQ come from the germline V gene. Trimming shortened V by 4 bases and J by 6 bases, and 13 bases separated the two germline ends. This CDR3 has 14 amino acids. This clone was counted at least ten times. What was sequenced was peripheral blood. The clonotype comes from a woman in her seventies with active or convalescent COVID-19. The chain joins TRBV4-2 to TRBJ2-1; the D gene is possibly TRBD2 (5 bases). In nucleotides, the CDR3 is TGTGCCAGCAGCCTAGACCGTCGGGGCAATGAGCAGTTCTTC. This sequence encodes CASSLDRRGNEQFF.